The 11 T cell receptor beta chains listed next were all sequenced from one sample in a study of graft-versus-host responses after intestinal transplantation. No cognate antigen is known for these TCRs. Using immunoSEQ multiplex PCR, the repertoire was profiled, and TCRdb retains in-frame clones only, with some absent. The table lists under 95,000 clones, about 87% of them singletons. Sequencing used unstimulated CD4+ T cells sorted from spleen or lymph node cells, obtained before transplant. These receptors originate from a human donor who was the organ donor for an intestinal transplant.

This chain connects TRBV19 to TRBJ1-1, with D unclear. The V and J ends lost 4 bases and 0 bases respectively, with 6 bases between them. This CDR3 contains 13 residues. Per the germline V gene, CDR1 is LNHDA and CDR2 is SQIVND (reference sequence). In nucleotides, the CDR3 is TGTGCCAGTAGTAACGGGGTGAACACTGAAGCTTTCTTT. Translating it yields CASSNGVNTEAFF.

The rearrangement uses TRBV5-1 and TRBJ1-5; perhaps TRBD1 as D (5 bases). V lost 0 bases and J lost 5, with 9 bases in between. The CDR3 length is 14 residues. Germline V gene lookup returns CDR1 SGHRS and CDR2 YFSETQ. DNA of the CDR3: TGCGCCAGCAGCTTGGCGGGGGGGTATCAGCCCCAGCATTTT. Residues: CASSLAGGYQPQHF.

This clone was counted once. This chain links TRBV2 with TRBJ2-1; 8 nucleotides agree with TRBD2. CDR3 length: 16 amino acids. The germline gives CDR1 SNHLY, CDR2 FYNNEI. Germline trimming cut 2 bases from V and 8 bases from J; bases unmatched to any gene: 11. The CDR3 loop reads CASSEPLGGAEDEQFF. The CDR3 DNA sequence: TGTGCCAGCAGTGAACCCCTCGGGGGGGCCGAAGATGAGCAGTTCTTC.

V gene TRBV6-1 combines with J gene TRBJ1-4; D gene uncertain. This CDR3 region has 12 residues. The germline V and J ends were trimmed by 4 bases and 6 bases, with 6 bases remaining between them. Germline V gives CDR1 MNHNS, CDR2 SASEGT. The CDR3 DNA follows: TGTGCCAGCAGTGCCCGGTATGAAAAACTGTTTTTT. This gives the protein CASSARYEKLFF.

The chain's CDR3 is CASSYIGAYGYTF. CDR3 bases: TGTGCCAGCAGCTACATAGGGGCATATGGCTACACCTTC. V is TRBV7-9 and J is TRBJ1-2; D possibly corresponds to TRBD1 (5 bases). The germline V gene encodes CDR1 SEHNR and CDR2 FQNEAQ (reference sequence). This CDR3 comprises 13 residues. Trimming removed 4 bases from V and 5 bases from J, with 11 bases in between.

The chain couples TRBV7-2 to TRBJ2-1, with D maybe TRBD2 (6 bases). Germline lookup yields CDR1 SGHTA and CDR2 FQGNSA. The CDR3 is 15 residues long. The ends were cut back, 4 bases at V and 0 bases at J, with 10 bases in the middle. The CDR3 loop is CASSWTTSSYNEQFF. DNA of the CDR3: TGTGCCAGCAGCTGGACTACGAGCTCCTACAATGAGCAGTTCTTC.

The chain links TRBV29-1 to TRBJ2-7; TRBD1 aligns across 7 bases. CDR3 length: 14 amino acids. The ends lost 4 bases at V and 3 bases at J; junction bases unmatched: 9. CDR1 SQVTM and CDR2 ANQGSEA come from the germline V gene. CDR3 sequence: CSVGYLGQSYEQYF. The CDR3 coding sequence is TGCAGCGTTGGGTATTTGGGACAGAGCTACGAGCAGTACTTC.

This clone has only a few counts. The chain couples TRBV7-9 to TRBJ1-4; D remains ambiguous. From germline, CDR1 is SEHNR and CDR2 FQNEAQ (reference sequence). CDR3 length: 15 amino acids. V was clipped by 3 bases and J by 5 bases, with 13 bases between them. The CDR3 nucleotides read TGTGCCAGCAGCTTGGAGTCTGGGTTAAATGAAAAACTGTTTTTT. It is translated as CASSLESGLNEKLFF. Together with reference TRBV7-9 and TRBJ1-4, the CDR3 gives the full variable domain: DTGVSQNPRHKITKRGQNVTFRCDPISEHNRLYWYRQTLGQGPEFLTYFQNEAQLEKSRLLSDRFSAERPKGSFSTLEIQRTEQGDSAMYLCASSLESGLNEKLFFGSGTQLSVL.

The chain combines TRBV20-1 with TRBJ2-3, with D unclear. Germline values: CDR1 DFQATT, CDR2 SNEGSKA (reference sequence). The V end was cut by 2 bases, the J end by 6 bases, with 6 bases between. The CDR3 consists of 11 residues. The CDR3 spells CSARIADTQYF. The CDR3 bases are TGCAGTGCTAGAATAGCTGATACGCAGTATTTT.

The chain couples TRBV11-3 to TRBJ1-1; 7 bases line up with TRBD1. Germline-derived CDR1 and CDR2 are SGHNT and YENEEA. The J segment lost 11 bases and the V segment lost 5 bases, leaving 11 bases of the junction unmatched. The CDR3 is 13 residues long. The DNA of the CDR3 is TGTGCCAGCAGCCCCCGACAGGGAGCCGACGCTTTCTTT. Encoded protein: CASSPRQGADAFF.

The chain couples TRBV6-1 to TRBJ1-2, with 7 bases aligning to TRBD1. V shed 5 bases, J shed 3 bases, and the junction held 9 bases outside the gene matches. CDR1 is MNHNS, CDR2 SASEGT, per germline. This CDR3 is 15 amino acids long. CDR3 in amino acids: CASSPNRGNYYGYTF. The CDR3 nucleotides are TGTGCCAGCAGTCCCAACAGGGGTAACTACTATGGCTACACCTTC.